This TCR beta chain was found in a study of preoperative IRX-2 immunotherapy in early breast cancer. Sample treatment: preoperative locoregional IRX-2 cytokine immunotherapy. This phase Ib study tested locoregional IRX-2 cytokine immunotherapy given before surgery. The repertoire was sequenced with immunoSEQ multiplex PCR; TCRdb's copy has only in-frame clones and lacks some. The repertoire consists of around 40,000 clones, with roughly 94% occurring once and the leading ten covering roughly 1.6%. V was pared by 0 bases and J by 3 bases, with 7 bases between. The germline gives CDR1 SGDLS, CDR2 YYNGEE. CDR3 length equals 14 residues.

The sequence came from a human donor with breast cancer. V gene TRBV9 combines with J gene TRBJ1-5; no clear D. The sample in question was tumor tissue, obtained after IRX-2 immunotherapy. The CDR3 nucleotides read TGTGCCAGCAGCGTAGCCGGGAACAATCAGCCCCAGCATTTT. Its translation: CASSVAGNNQPQHF.